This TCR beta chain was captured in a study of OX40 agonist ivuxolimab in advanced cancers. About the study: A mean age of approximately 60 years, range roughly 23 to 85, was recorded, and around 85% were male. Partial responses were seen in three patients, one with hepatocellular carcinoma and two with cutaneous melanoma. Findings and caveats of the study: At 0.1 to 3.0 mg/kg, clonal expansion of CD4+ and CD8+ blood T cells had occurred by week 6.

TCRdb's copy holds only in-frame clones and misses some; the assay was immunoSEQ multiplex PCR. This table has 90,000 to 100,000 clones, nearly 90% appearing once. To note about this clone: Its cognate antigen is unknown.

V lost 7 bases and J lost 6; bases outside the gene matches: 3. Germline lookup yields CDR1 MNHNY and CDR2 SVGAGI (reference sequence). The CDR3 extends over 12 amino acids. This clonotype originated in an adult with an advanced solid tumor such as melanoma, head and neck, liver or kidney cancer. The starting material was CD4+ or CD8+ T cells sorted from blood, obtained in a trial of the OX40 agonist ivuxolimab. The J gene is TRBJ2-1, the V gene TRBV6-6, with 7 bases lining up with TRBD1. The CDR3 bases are TGTGCCAGCACCAGGGACAGCAATGAGCAGTTCTTC. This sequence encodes CASTRDSNEQFF.